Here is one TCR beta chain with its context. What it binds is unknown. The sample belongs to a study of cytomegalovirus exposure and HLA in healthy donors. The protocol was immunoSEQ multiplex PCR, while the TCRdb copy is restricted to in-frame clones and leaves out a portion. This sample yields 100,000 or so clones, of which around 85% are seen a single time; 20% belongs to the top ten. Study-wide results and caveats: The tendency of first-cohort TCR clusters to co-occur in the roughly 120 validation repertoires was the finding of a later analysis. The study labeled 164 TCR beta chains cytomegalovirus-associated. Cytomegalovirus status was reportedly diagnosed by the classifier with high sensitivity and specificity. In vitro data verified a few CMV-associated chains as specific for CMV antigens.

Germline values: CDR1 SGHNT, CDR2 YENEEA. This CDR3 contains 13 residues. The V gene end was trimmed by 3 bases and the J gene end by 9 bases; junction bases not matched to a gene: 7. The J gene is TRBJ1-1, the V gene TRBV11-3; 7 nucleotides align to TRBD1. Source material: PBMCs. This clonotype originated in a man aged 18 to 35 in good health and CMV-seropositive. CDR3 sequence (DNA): TGTGCCAGCAGCTTCCAAACAGGGGACAAAGCTTTCTTT. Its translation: CASSFQTGDKAFF.